Listed here are 14 T cell receptor beta chains from one sample, sequenced in a study of cytomegalovirus exposure and HLA in healthy donors. The protocol was immunoSEQ multiplex PCR, while the TCRdb copy is restricted to in-frame clones and leaves out a portion. The table has 150,000 to 200,000 clones, around 81% seen once. Material for sequencing was PBMCs. Source of these receptors: a man aged 30 to 39 in good health and CMV-seropositive.

The chain links TRBV4-2 to TRBJ2-5; 8 bases are shared with TRBD2. The CDR3 contains 17 residues. The germline V gene encodes CDR1 LGHNA and CDR2 YNFKEQ. Trimming took 1 base from V and 5 from J; bases not matched to a gene: 12. CDR3 loop: CASSQGEAGARGETQYF. DNA of the CDR3: TGTGCCAGCAGCCAAGGCGAAGCGGGGGCGAGGGGGGAGACCCAGTACTTC.

V usage is TRBV7-2 and J usage is TRBJ1-1; TRBD1 is a possible D gene (6 bases). This CDR3 spans 14 amino acids. The germline V gene encodes CDR1 SGHTA and CDR2 FQGNSA. V lost 1 base, J lost 10 bases, and 16 bases lay in between. This chain's CDR3 is CASSLVAPGGSAFF. The CDR3 bases are TGTGCCAGCAGCTTAGTGGCCCCGGGGGGCTCAGCTTTCTTT.

V gene TRBV6-7 combines with J gene TRBJ2-7, with 10 bases matching TRBD2. TRBV6-7 is designated an ORF whose function remains uncertain. The CDR3 has 12 amino acids. The CDR3 DNA sequence: TGTGCCAGCAGTTACTCGAGACCTAGCGGGGGAGTC. Its translation: CASSYSRPSGGV.

The chain is built from TRBV7-2 and TRBJ2-3, with 10 bases fitting TRBD2. The CDR3 runs 17 residues. V dropped 1 base and J dropped 2; count of bases not matched to a gene: 6. The germline gives CDR1 SGHTA, CDR2 FQGNSA. The CDR3 protein is CASSLVPSGGATDTQYF. The CDR3 nucleotides are TGTGCCAGCAGCTTAGTTCCTAGCGGGGGAGCCACAGATACGCAGTATTTT.

J is TRBJ2-7 and V is TRBV7-2; 11 bases fit TRBD2. CDR1 is SGHTA and CDR2 is FQGNSA in the germline V gene. The CDR3 is 15 residues long. V was pared by 3 bases and J by 5 bases, with 6 bases of the junction left unmatched. The CDR3 is CASSFGTSGSNEQYF. DNA of the CDR3: TGTGCCAGCAGCTTCGGGACTAGCGGTAGCAACGAGCAGTACTTC.

This rearrangement joins TRBV4-1 to TRBJ1-4; 9 nucleotides align to TRBD1. The germline V gene has CDR1 MGHRA and CDR2 YSYEKL. The V segment lost 4 bases and the J segment 5 bases; nucleotides outside the gene matches: 5. This CDR3 region has 15 residues. The CDR3 is CASSPSGTGNEKLFF. The CDR3 DNA reads as TGCGCCAGCAGCCCCTCCGGGACAGGGAATGAAAAACTGTTTTTT.

The chain links TRBV5-1 to TRBJ2-1, with TRBD1 identical over 9 bases. V dropped 1 base and J dropped 6; count of bases not matched to a gene: 5. CDR1 SGHRS and CDR2 YFSETQ come from the germline V gene. The CDR3 runs 15 residues. The DNA for the CDR3 is TGCGCCAGCAGCTTGAGGGACAGGGCTGGCAATGAGCAGTTCTTC. As protein: CASSLRDRAGNEQFF.

The CDR3 here is CASSLSRGYAGELFF. CDR3 DNA sequence: TGTGCCAGCAGCTTATCCCGGGGATATGCCGGGGAGCTGTTTTTT. The chain couples TRBV11-2 to TRBJ2-2, with D tentatively TRBD2 (5 bases). The CDR3 spans 15 residues. Trimming took off 2 bases at V and 6 bases at J, with 13 bases between the two ends. CDR1 is SGHAT and CDR2 is FQNNGV in the germline V gene.

The chain carries TRBV9 and TRBJ2-4; possible D gene TRBD2, 6 bases. Germline lookup yields CDR1 SGDLS and CDR2 YYNGEE. The V end was cut by 4 bases, the J end by 5 bases, with 25 bases between. The CDR3 extends over 18 amino acids. The CDR3 loop reads CASSSERGLSLSQNIQYF. As DNA, the CDR3 is TGTGCCAGCAGCTCGGAGAGGGGACTCAGTCTATCGCAAAACATTCAGTACTTC.

This clone appeared once. The chain employs TRBV11-1 and TRBJ2-5, with a weak D call TRBD2 (6 bases). Trimming stripped 3 bases from V and 2 bases from J, with 10 bases between. This CDR3 is 14 amino acids long. The germline V gene encodes CDR1 SGHAT and CDR2 FQDESV (reference sequence). CDR3 residues: CASSLVGGQETQYF. In nucleotides, the CDR3 is TGTGCCAGCAGCTTGGTGGGGGGTCAAGAGACCCAGTACTTC.

The V gene is TRBV6-1, the J gene TRBJ2-5, with TRBD1 matching over 7 bases. Germline values: CDR1 MNHNS, CDR2 SASEGT. Unmatched junction bases numbered 14, after V lost 2 bases and J lost 2 bases. The CDR3 covers 18 residues. The CDR3 DNA reads TGTGCCAGCAGTGAACGTGTCGGGTTTGGGACAGCACAAGAGACCCAGTACTTC. Protein sequence: CASSERVGFGTAQETQYF.

The chain employs TRBV30 and TRBJ1-2, with D possibly TRBD1 on 6 matching bases. The CDR3 consists of 18 residues. V lost 3 bases and J 5 bases, leaving 28 bases between the germline ends. Germline V gene lookup returns CDR1 GTSNPN and CDR2 SVGIG (reference sequence). DNA of the CDR3: TGTGCCTGGAGGGGACATGAGTGGGTCGGGGAAGTTTTATATGGCTACACCTTC. Translating gives CAWRGHEWVGEVLYGYTF. Drawing the rest from reference TRBV30 and TRBJ1-2, the complete variable domain is SQTIHQWPATLVQPVGSPLSLECTVEGTSNPNLYWYRQAAGRGLQLLFYSVGIGQISSEVPQNLSASRPQDRQFILSSKKLLLSDSGFYLCAWRGHEWVGEVLYGYTFGSGTRLTVV.

The chain employs TRBV7-9 and TRBJ2-5; possible D gene TRBD1, 6 bases. V shed 3 bases and J shed 1 base, with 12 bases lying between them. CDR3 length: 15 residues. Germline V lookup: CDR1 SEHNR, CDR2 FQNEAQ (reference sequence). CDR3 residues: CASSLGHGPQETQYF. The CDR3 nucleotides are TGTGCCAGCAGCTTGGGACACGGACCCCAAGAGACCCAGTACTTC. The full variable domain, its missing parts supplied by reference TRBV7-9 and TRBJ2-5, is DTGVSQNPRHKITKRGQNVTFRCDPISEHNRLYWYRQTLGQGPEFLTYFQNEAQLEKSRLLSDRFSAERPKGSFSTLEIQRTEQGDSAMYLCASSLGHGPQETQYFGPGTRLLVL.

This clone was seen a few times. V gene TRBV6-1 combines with J gene TRBJ1-5; tentatively, D is TRBD1 (5 bases). V was trimmed by 4 bases and J by 0 bases, leaving 16 bases between them. Looked up from germline, CDR1 is MNHNS and CDR2 is SASEGT. The CDR3 has 17 residues. This chain's CDR3 is CASSASPVGASNQPQHF. The CDR3 DNA follows: TGTGCCAGCAGTGCCTCCCCCGTTGGGGCTAGCAATCAGCCCCAGCATTTT.